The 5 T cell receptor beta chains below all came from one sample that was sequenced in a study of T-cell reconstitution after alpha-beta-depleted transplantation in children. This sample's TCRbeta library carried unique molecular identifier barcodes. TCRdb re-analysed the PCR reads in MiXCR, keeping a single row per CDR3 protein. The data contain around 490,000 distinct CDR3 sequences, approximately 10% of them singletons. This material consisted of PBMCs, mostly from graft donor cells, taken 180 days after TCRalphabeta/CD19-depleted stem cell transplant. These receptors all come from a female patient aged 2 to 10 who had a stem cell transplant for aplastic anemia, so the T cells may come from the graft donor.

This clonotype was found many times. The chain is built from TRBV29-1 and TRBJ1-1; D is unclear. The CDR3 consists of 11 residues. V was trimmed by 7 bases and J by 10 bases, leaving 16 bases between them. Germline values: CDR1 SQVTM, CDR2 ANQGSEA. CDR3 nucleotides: TGCAGCGCTTACCTGGGCCAAGGAGCTTTCTTT. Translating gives CSAYLGQGAFF.

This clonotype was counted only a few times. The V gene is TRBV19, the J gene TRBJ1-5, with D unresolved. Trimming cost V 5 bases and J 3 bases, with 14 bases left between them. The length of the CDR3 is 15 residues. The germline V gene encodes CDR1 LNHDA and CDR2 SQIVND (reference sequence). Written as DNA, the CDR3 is TGTGCCAGTAGTCCGACGGGAGGACCCAATCAGCCCCAGCATTTT. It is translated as CASSPTGGPNQPQHF.

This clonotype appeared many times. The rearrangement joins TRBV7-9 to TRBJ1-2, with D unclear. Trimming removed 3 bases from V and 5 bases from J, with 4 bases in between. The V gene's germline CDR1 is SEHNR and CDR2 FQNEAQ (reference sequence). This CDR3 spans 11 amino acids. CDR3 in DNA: TGTGCCAGCAGCTTGTTGTATGGCTACACCTTC. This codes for CASSLLYGYTF.

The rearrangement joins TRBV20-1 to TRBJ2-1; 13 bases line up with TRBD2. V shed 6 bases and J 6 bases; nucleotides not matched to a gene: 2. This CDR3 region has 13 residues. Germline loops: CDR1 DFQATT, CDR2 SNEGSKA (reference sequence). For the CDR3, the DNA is TGCAGTGCCGGACTAGCGGGAGTCAATGAGCAGTTCTTC. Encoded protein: CSAGLAGVNEQFF.

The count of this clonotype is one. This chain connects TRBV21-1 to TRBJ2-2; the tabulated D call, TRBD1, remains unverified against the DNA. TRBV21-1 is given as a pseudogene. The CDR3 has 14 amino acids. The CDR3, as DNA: TGTGCCAGATCTGGGACAGGGGGCATCGGGGAGCTGTTTTTT. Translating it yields CARSGTGGIGELFF.